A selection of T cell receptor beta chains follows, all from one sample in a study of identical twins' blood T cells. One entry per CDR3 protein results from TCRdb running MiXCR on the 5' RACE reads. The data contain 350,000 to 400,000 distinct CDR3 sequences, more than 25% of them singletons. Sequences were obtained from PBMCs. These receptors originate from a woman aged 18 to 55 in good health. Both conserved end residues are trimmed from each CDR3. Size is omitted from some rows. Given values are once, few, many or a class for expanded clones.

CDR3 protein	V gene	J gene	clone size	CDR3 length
SARAKQGTEAF	TRBV20-1	TRBJ1-1	few	11
TSSPGTGFGQPQH	TRBV4-2	TRBJ1-5	-	13
ASSFGTARSYNEQF	TRBV19	TRBJ2-1	once	14
ASSSAPLAGGPNEQF	TRBV7-9	TRBJ2-1	-	15
STRTGNSGNTIY	TRBV29-1	TRBJ1-3	many	12
SARPTPGQGPSTYTDTQY	TRBV20-1	TRBJ2-3	-	18
ASSPSSYNSPLH	TRBV12-3/TRBV12-4	TRBJ1-6	many	12
ASSLGLAVNTDTQY	TRBV2	TRBJ2-3	few	14
ASSQDFGLSYEQY	TRBV3-1	TRBJ2-7	-	13
SASENRGADTQY	TRBV20-1	TRBJ2-3	few	12
ASSRTGQASNTEAF	TRBV5-1	TRBJ1-1	-	14